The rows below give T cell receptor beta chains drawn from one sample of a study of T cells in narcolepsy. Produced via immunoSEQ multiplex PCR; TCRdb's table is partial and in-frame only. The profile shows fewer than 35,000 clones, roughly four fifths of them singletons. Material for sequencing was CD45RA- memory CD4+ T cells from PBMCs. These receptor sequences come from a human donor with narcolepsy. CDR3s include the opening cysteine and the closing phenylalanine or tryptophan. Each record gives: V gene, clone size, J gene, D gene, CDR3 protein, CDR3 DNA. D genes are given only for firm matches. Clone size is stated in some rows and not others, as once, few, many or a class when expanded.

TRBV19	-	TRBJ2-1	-	CASSPQGGRGYNEQFF	TGTGCCAGTAGTCCTCAGGGAGGGAGGGGGTACAATGAGCAGTTCTTC
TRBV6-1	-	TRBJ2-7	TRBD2	CASSRFGGSSEQYF	TGTGCCAGCAGCCGCTTTGGCGGGAGTAGCGAGCAGTACTTC
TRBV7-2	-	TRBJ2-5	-	CASSLAQAYQETQYF	TGTGCCAGCAGCTTAGCGCAGGCCTACCAAGAGACCCAGTACTTC
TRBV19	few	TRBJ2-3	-	CASSIRLGDPQYF	TGTGCCAGTAGTATACGTCTCGGGGACCCGCAGTATTTT
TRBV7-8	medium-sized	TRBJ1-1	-	CASSLGRVAFF	TGTGCCAGCAGCTTAGGAAGGGTCGCTTTCTTT
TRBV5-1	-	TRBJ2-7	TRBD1	CASSAATGGIHEQYF	TGCGCCAGCAGCGCAGCTACAGGGGGCATCCACGAGCAGTACTTC
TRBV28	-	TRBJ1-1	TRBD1	CASSFNRGTRTGAFF	TGTGCCAGCAGTTTCAACAGGGGCACTAGAACAGGAGCTTTCTTT
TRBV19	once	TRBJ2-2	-	CASRQVIGELFF	TGTGCCAGTAGGCAGGTTATCGGGGAGCTGTTTTTT
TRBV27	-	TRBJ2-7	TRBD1	CASSLAGTGAREQYF	TGTGCCAGCAGTTTAGCCGGGACAGGGGCCCGGGAGCAGTACTTC
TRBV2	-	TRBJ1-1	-	CASTLRRQANTEAFF	TGTGCCAGCACCCTAAGGCGGCAGGCGAACACTGAAGCTTTCTTT
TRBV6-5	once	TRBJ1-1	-	CASSYFGVGNTEAFF	TGTGCCAGCAGTTACTTTGGTGTGGGAAACACTGAAGCTTTCTTT
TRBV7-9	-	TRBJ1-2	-	CASSLGGGEDGYTF	TGTGCCAGCAGCTTAGGCGGGGGCGAGGATGGCTACACCTTC
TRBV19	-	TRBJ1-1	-	CASSIAEQVVTEAFF	TGTGCCAGTAGTATAGCCGAACAGGTGGTCACTGAAGCTTTCTTT
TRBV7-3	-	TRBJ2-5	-	CASSPGGGRETQYF	TGTGCCAGCAGCCCAGGCGGAGGCCGAGAGACCCAGTACTTC
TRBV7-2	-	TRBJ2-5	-	CASSFDVGFETQYF	TGTGCCAGCAGCTTTGACGTCGGTTTTGAGACCCAGTACTTC
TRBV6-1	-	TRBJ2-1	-	CASSVERLLYNEQFF	TGTGCCAGCAGCGTCGAGCGACTACTCTACAATGAGCAGTTCTTC
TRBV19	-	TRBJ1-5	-	CASSGSRNQPQHF	TGTGCCAGTAGTGGCAGCCGCAATCAGCCCCAGCATTTT
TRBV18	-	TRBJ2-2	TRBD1	CASSPLDRAANTGELFF	TGTGCCAGCTCACCCCTTGACAGGGCCGCGAACACCGGGGAGCTGTTTTTT
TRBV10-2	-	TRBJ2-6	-	CASKIGSGANVLTF	TGCGCCAGCAAGATCGGCTCTGGGGCCAACGTCCTGACTTTC
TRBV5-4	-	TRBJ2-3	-	CASSLNPQHTQYF	TGTGCCAGCAGCTTGAACCCCCAACATACGCAGTATTTT
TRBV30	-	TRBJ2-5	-	CAWTRPDGETQYF	TGTGCCTGGACGCGTCCCGACGGGGAGACCCAGTACTTC
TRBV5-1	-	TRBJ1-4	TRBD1	CASSLARDSYTTNEKLFF	TGCGCCAGCAGCTTGGCCAGGGACAGCTATACAACTAATGAAAAACTGTTTTTT
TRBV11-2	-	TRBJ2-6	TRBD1	CASSLTGGGSGANVLTF	TGTGCCAGCAGCTTAACAGGGGGCGGCTCTGGGGCCAACGTCCTGACTTTC
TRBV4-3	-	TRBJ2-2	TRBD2	CASSQDGGTGELFF	TGCGCCAGCAGCCAAGACGGGGGGACCGGGGAGCTGTTTTTT
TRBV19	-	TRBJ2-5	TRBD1	CASSTDRGETQYF	TGTGCCAGTAGTACCGACAGGGGAGAGACCCAGTACTTC
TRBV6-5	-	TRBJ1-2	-	CAIHTGYGYTF	TGTGCCATCCACACGGGCTATGGCTACACCTTC
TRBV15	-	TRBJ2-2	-	CATSREAANTGELFF	TGTGCCACCAGCAGAGAAGCGGCCAACACCGGGGAGCTGTTTTTT
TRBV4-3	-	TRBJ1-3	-	CASSQDLAGNTIYF	TGCGCCAGCAGCCAAGATTTAGCTGGAAACACCATATATTTT
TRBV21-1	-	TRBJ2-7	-	CASSNKSRGPSYEQYF	TGTGCCAGCAGCAATAAATCGAGGGGCCCGTCCTACGAGCAGTACTTC
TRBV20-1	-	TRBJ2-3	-	CSAIDRDTQYF	TGCAGTGCTATAGACCGAGATACGCAGTATTTT
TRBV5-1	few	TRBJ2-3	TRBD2	CASSASGTSGRAGADTQYF	TGCGCCAGCAGCGCAAGCGGGACTAGCGGGAGGGCCGGTGCAGATACGCAGTATTTT
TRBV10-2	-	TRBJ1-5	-	CASSEALFADRPPQHF	TGCGCCAGCAGTGAGGCCCTCTTCGCGGATCGCCCGCCCCAGCATTTT
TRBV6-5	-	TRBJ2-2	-	CASSHGDTGELFF	TGTGCCAGCAGCCACGGGGATACCGGGGAGCTGTTTTTT